The 13 T cell receptor beta chains presented below share a single source sample, sequenced in a study of blood T cell repertoires in COVID-19. Libraries were prepared by immunoSEQ multiplex PCR; TCRdb keeps only in-frame clonotypes and omits some of them. The sample has roughly 200,000 clones, around nine tenths seen once. The sample taken for sequencing was peripheral blood. These receptor sequences come from a man between 60 and 75 years old with acute or convalescent COVID-19.

This chain links TRBV27 with TRBJ1-5, with 7 bases lining up with TRBD1. CDR1 MNHEY and CDR2 SMNVEV come from the germline V gene (reference sequence). The V segment lost 8 bases and the J segment 1 base; nucleotides outside the gene matches: 8. This CDR3 contains 15 residues. This chain's CDR3 is CASGRMTGSNQPQHF. CDR3 sequence (DNA): TGTGCCAGCGGACGGATGACAGGGAGCAATCAGCCCCAGCATTTT.

The chain has TRBV5-1 and TRBJ1-1, with 7 bases fitting TRBD1. V was clipped by 4 bases and J by 4 bases; unmatched bases: 10. CDR1 is SGHRS and CDR2 is YFSETQ in the germline V gene. The CDR3 is 15 residues long. The CDR3 nucleotides are TGCGCCAGCAGCCCTGGTGGACAGGAGCGCACTGAAGCTTTCTTT. This translates into CASSPGGQERTEAFF. Full variable domain (outside the CDR3, taken from reference TRBV5-1 and TRBJ1-1): KAGVTQTPRYLIKTRGQQVTLSCSPISGHRSVSWYQQTPGQGLQFLFEYFSETQRNKGNFPGRFSGRQFSNSRSEMNVSTLELGDSALYLCASSPGGQERTEAFFGQGTRLTVV.

There are a few counts of this clone. The J gene is TRBJ2-1, the V gene TRBV19, with 14 nucleotides matching TRBD2. This CDR3 comprises 15 residues. Germline trimming cut 8 bases from V and 6 bases from J; bases unmatched to any gene: 6. The germline V gene has CDR1 LNHDA and CDR2 SQIVND (reference sequence). CDR3 bases: TGTGCCAGTGCTCCCGGGACTAGCGGGGGCAATGAGCAGTTCTTC. Protein product: CASAPGTSGGNEQFF.

This rearrangement joins TRBV7-9 to TRBJ1-2; perhaps TRBD1 as D (6 bases). The germline gives CDR1 SEHNR, CDR2 FQNEAQ (reference sequence). V lost 0 bases to trimming and J lost 2 bases, with 16 bases between them. This CDR3 spans 17 amino acids. The CDR3 reads CASSLADIDRRNYGYTF. The CDR3 DNA reads as TGTGCCAGCAGCTTAGCGGACATAGACAGGAGGAACTATGGCTACACCTTC.

The V and J genes are TRBV11-1 and TRBJ2-5; D is unresolved. Deletions cut 1 base from V and 2 bases from J, with 8 bases between. The CDR3 length is 14 residues. The germline CDR1 and CDR2 sequences are SGHAT and FQDESV (reference sequence). The CDR3: CASSLGQAQETQYF. The CDR3 DNA reads TGTGCCAGCAGCTTAGGGCAGGCTCAAGAGACCCAGTACTTC.

For this clone: The sample has other DNA sequences that encode this CDR3 too. V and J are TRBV18 and TRBJ1-1, with 7 nucleotides matching TRBD1. V gave up 3 bases and J gave up 1 base; unmatched junction bases: 5. There are 15 residues in the CDR3. The germline gives CDR1 KGHSH, CDR2 LQKENI. The CDR3 nucleotides are TGTGCCAGCTCACCCCAGGGACAGCCGAACACTGAAGCTTTCTTT. Its translation is CASSPQGQPNTEAFF.

CDR3 bases: TGTGCCAGGCGGCAGGGACTCTCTGGGGCCAACGTCCTGACTTTC. This translates into CARRQGLSGANVLTF. V and J are TRBV27 and TRBJ2-6; D might be TRBD2 (6 bases). V lost 9 bases, J lost 0 bases, and 12 bases lay in between. In germline, CDR1 is MNHEY, CDR2 SMNVEV (reference sequence). This CDR3 is 15 amino acids long. Based on the CDR3 plus reference TRBV27 and TRBJ2-6, the full variable domain is EAQVTQNPRYLITVTGKKLTVTCSQNMNHEYMSWYRQDPGLGLRQIYYSMNVEVTDKGDVPEGYKVSRKEKRNFPLILESPSPNQTSLYFCARRQGLSGANVLTFGAGSRLTVL.

This CDR3 reads CASRRGQGGSYEQYF. Here the CDR3 DNA reads TGTGCCAGCAGAAGAGGACAGGGCGGCTCCTACGAGCAGTACTTC. The V call is TRBV21-1, the J call TRBJ2-7; TRBD1 is the table's D call and was not checked against the DNA. TRBV21-1 is classified as a pseudogene. The CDR3 extends over 15 amino acids.

This chain joins TRBV7-3 and TRBJ2-3; TRBD2 agrees at 8 bases. The length of the CDR3 is 14 residues. V gave up 2 bases and J gave up 7 bases; unmatched junction bases: 5. Per the germline V gene, CDR1 is SGHTA and CDR2 is FQGTGA. The CDR3 coding sequence is TGTGCCAGCAGCTTAGCGGGGGGTTCGAATACGCAGTATTTT. Its translation: CASSLAGGSNTQYF. The full variable domain, in which reference TRBV7-3 and TRBJ2-3 provide the parts outside the CDR3, is GAGVSQTPSNKVTEKGKYVELRCDPISGHTALYWYRQSLGQGPEFLIYFQGTGAADDSGLPNDRFFAVRPEGSVSTLKIQRTERGDSAVYLCASSLAGGSNTQYFGPGTRLTVL.

This clone was counted a few times. This chain links TRBV27 with TRBJ1-3; TRBD1 agrees at 9 bases. In germline, CDR1 is MNHEY, CDR2 SMNVEV (reference sequence). V lost 6 bases to trimming and J lost 0 bases; unmatched junction nucleotides: 6. The CDR3 has 16 residues. The CDR3 region is CASSRKGQGSGNTIYF. CDR3 DNA: TGTGCCAGCAGCAGGAAGGGACAGGGCTCTGGAAACACCATATATTTT.

This clone was seen a single time. The CDR3 sequence: CASSIIRDRSLEAFF. In DNA, the CDR3 is TGTGCCAGCAGCATCATCCGGGACAGGTCGCTTGAAGCTTTCTTT. The rearrangement links TRBV7-8 to TRBJ1-1; TRBD1 aligns across 8 bases. The CDR3 length is 15 residues. After removal of 5 bases from V and 7 bases from J, the junction contained 12 bases not matched to a gene. CDR1 and CDR2 from the germline V gene are SGHVS and FQNEAQ. Full variable domain (rest looked up from reference TRBV7-8 and TRBJ1-1): GAGVSQSPRYKVAKRGQDVALRCDPISGHVSLFWYQQALGQGPEFLTYFQNEAQLDKSGLPSDRFFAERPEGSVSTLKIQRTQQEDSAVYLCASSIIRDRSLEAFFGQGTRLTVV.

This sequence joins TRBV5-1 and TRBJ2-2; TRBD1 agrees at 8 bases. CDR1 SGHRS and CDR2 YFSETQ come from the germline V gene. The CDR3 is 13 residues long. The junction had 5 bases not matched to a gene; V was cut back by 7 bases and J by 6 bases. CDR3 coding DNA: TGCGCCAGCGACAGGGGTGACGCCGGGGAGCTGTTTTTT. Translation: CASDRGDAGELFF.

The chain couples TRBV9 to TRBJ2-1, with D perhaps TRBD2 (5 bases). Trimming pared 4 bases from V and 1 base from J, leaving 9 bases between. The CDR3 has 14 amino acids. In germline, CDR1 is SGDLS, CDR2 YYNGEE. Here the CDR3 DNA reads TGTGCCAGCAGCCTCGGAGGTTCCTACAATGAGCAGTTCTTC. Its translation: CASSLGGSYNEQFF.